This TCR beta chain was recovered during a study of shared clonotypes between healthy human individuals. Some clones are missing from TCRdb's copy, which holds only in-frame ones; the method was immunoSEQ multiplex PCR. The profile shows 2 million to 2.5 million clones, less than 95% of them singletons. CD8 cells classed as naive were CD45RO-negative and positively selected for CCR7, excluding terminally differentiated effector memory CD45RA+ cells. V shed 1 base and J 1 base; nucleotides not matched to a gene: 9. Germline V gene lookup returns CDR1 MGHRA and CDR2 YSYEKL. This CDR3 is 17 amino acids long.

The rearrangement links TRBV4-1 to TRBJ2-5; 7 bases are shared with TRBD1. The source of this sequence is a man aged 18 to 30 in good health. The sequencing sample was made of naive CD8+ T cells sorted from blood. The CDR3 DNA sequence: TGCGCCAGCAGCCAAGGGGTAGGGGACAGCCTCCAAGAGACCCAGTACTTC. Translating it yields CASSQGVGDSLQETQYF.